The sequence of this T cell receptor (beta chain) was determined in a study of T cell responses to AZD1222 COVID-19 vaccine. The assay was immunoSEQ multiplex PCR, and TCRdb's table has in-frame clones only and misses some. The table records about 83,000 clones, approximately 89% of them present only once. A note on this clone: Its matching antigen is unknown.

The CDR3 consists of 11 residues. Germline loops: CDR1 SNHLY, CDR2 FYNNEI. The V end lost 6 bases, the J end lost 11 bases, and 11 bases lay between the germline ends. Regarding the study as a whole: Seropositive AZD1222 recipients at baseline numbered only five or six. Clonal diversity was possibly underestimated, and the donors were mostly white British, with more females.

The sequence was collected from an adult who received the AZD1222 COVID-19 vaccine. The starting material was peripheral blood, obtained 28 days after the second AZD1222 dose. V is TRBV2 and J is TRBJ1-5; D remains ambiguous. CDR3 nucleotide sequence: TGTGCCAGCAGACTAGACTCGGCCCAGCATTTT. Protein sequence: CASRLDSAQHF.